This TCR beta chain was captured by sequencing in a study of blood T cell repertoires in COVID-19. The overall study: The samples span acute and convalescent COVID-19 from the United States, Italy and Spain. T cells, B-cell-depleted T cells, or PBMCs provided the cDNA or gDNA that served as material.

This CDR3 is 15 amino acids long. V dropped 5 bases and J dropped 8 bases, with 19 bases sitting between them. Looked up from germline, CDR1 is SGHTA and CDR2 is FQGNSA. Produced via immunoSEQ multiplex PCR; TCRdb's table is partial and in-frame only. This table has roughly 100,000 clones, about 90% appearing once. Material for sequencing was peripheral blood. This TCR was sampled from a man aged 50 to 59 with active COVID-19. This sequence joins TRBV7-2 and TRBJ2-1; D not resolved. The CDR3 DNA reads TGTGCCAGCAGCCCTAGTCAAGCCAGAGGTTATGAGCAGTTCTTC. This sequence encodes CASSPSQARGYEQFF.